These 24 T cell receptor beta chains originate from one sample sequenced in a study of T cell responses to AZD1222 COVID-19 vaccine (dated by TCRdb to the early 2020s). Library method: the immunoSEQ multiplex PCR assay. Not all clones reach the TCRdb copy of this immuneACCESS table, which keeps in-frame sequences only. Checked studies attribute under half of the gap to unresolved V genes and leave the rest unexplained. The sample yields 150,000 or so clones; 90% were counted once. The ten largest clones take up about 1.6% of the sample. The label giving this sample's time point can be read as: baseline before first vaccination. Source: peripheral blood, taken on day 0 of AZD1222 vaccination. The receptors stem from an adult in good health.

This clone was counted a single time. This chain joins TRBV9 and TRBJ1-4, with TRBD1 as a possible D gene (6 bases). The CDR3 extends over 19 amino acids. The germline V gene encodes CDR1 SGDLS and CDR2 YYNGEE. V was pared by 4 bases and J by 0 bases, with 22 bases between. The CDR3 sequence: CASSPRGGRGLSTNEKLFF. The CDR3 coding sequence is TGTGCCAGCAGCCCCAGAGGGGGGCGCGGGCTTTCAACTAATGAAAAACTGTTTTTT.

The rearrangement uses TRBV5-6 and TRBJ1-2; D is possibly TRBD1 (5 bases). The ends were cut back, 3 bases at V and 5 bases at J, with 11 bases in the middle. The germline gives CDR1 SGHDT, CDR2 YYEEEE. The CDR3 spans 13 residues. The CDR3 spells CASSSGTEYGYTF. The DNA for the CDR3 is TGTGCCAGCAGCTCAGGGACGGAGTATGGCTACACCTTC.

CDR3 amino acids: CASTYSGDTQYF. CDR3 bases: TGTGCCAGCACCTATTCGGGGGATACGCAGTATTTT. J is TRBJ2-3 and V is TRBV28; D is possibly TRBD2 (5 bases). The V gene's germline CDR1 is MDHEN and CDR2 SYDVKM. Trimming removed 7 bases from V and 6 bases from J, with 11 bases in between. This CDR3 spans 12 amino acids.

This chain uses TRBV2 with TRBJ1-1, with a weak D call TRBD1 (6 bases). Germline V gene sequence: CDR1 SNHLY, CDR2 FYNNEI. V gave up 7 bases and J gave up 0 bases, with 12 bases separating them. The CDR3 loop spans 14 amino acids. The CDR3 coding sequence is TGTGCCAGCACCCCCAGGGGCCTGAACACTGAAGCTTTCTTT. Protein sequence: CASTPRGLNTEAFF.

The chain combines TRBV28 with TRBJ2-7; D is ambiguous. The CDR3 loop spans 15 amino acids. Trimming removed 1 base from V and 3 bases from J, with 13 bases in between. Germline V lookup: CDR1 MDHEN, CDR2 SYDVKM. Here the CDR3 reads CASSLSRPGDYEQYF. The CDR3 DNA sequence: TGTGCCAGCAGTTTATCACGACCAGGAGACTACGAGCAGTACTTC.

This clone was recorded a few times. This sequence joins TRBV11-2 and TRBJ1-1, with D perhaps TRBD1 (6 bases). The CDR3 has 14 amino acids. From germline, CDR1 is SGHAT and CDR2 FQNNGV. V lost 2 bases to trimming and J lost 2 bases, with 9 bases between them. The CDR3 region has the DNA TGTGCCAGCAGCTTAAACAGGGCCAACACTGAAGCTTTCTTT. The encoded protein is CASSLNRANTEAFF.

CDR3 coding DNA: TGCGCCAGCAGCCCAGGGGCTATGGCTGAAAAACTGTTTTTT. It specifies CASSPGAMAEKLFF. J is TRBJ1-4 and V is TRBV4-1; tentative D call: TRBD1 (6 bases). The CDR3 is made up of 14 amino acids. Germline CDR1 is MGHRA and CDR2 is YSYEKL. V lost 4 bases and J 7 bases, leaving 13 bases between the germline ends.

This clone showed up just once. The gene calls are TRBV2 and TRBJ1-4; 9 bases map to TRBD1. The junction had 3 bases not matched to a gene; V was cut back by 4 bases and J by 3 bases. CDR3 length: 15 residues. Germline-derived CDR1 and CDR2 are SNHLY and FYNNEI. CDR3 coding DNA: TGTGCCAGCAGTGTTGGACAGGGGCCTAATGAAAAACTGTTTTTT. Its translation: CASSVGQGPNEKLFF. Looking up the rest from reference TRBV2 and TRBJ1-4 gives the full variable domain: EPEVTQTPSHQVTQMGQEVILRCVPISNHLYFYWYRQILGQKVEFLVSFYNNEISEKSEIFDDQFSVERPDGSNFTLKIRSTKLEDSAMYFCASSVGQGPNEKLFFGSGTQLSVL.

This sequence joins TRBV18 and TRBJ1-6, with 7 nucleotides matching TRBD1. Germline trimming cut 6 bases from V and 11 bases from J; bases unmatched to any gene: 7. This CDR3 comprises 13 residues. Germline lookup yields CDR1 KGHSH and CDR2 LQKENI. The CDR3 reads CASSGTDRPPLHF. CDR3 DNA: TGTGCCAGCTCGGGGACGGACAGGCCACCCCTCCACTTT.

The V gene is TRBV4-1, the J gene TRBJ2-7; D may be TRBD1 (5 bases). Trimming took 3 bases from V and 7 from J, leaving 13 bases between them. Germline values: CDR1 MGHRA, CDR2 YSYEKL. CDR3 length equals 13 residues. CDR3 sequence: CASSQWTRAEQYF. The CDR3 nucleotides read TGCGCCAGCAGCCAGTGGACAAGAGCAGAGCAGTACTTC.

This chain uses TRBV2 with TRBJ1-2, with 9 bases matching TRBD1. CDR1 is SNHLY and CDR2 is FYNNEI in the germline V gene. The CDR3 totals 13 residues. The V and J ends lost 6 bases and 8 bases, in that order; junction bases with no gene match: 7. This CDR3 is CASSLDRGRGYTF. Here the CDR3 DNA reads TGTGCCAGCAGCTTGGACAGGGGCCGCGGCTACACCTTC.

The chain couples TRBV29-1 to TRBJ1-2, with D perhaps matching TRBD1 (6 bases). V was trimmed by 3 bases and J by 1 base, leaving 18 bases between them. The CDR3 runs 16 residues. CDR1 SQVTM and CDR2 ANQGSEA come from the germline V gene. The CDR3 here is CSVDGQTALNNYGYTF. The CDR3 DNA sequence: TGCAGCGTTGATGGACAGACCGCTTTAAATAACTATGGCTACACCTTC.

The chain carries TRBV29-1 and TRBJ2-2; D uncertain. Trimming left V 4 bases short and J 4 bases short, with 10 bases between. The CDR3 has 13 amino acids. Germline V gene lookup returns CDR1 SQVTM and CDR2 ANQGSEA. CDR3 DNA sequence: TGCAGCGTTGTTGGAGCGCCCACCGGGGAGCTGTTTTTT. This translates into CSVVGAPTGELFF.

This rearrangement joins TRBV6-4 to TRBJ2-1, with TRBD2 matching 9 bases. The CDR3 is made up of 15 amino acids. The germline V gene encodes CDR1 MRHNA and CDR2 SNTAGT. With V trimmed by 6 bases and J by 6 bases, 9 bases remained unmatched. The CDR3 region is CASRSIAGAFNEQFF. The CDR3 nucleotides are TGTGCCAGCAGATCAATAGCGGGGGCCTTCAATGAGCAGTTCTTC.

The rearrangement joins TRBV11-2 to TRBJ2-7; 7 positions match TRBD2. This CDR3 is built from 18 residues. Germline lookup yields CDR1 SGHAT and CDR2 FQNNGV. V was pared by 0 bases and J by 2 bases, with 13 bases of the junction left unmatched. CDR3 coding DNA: TGTGCCAGCAGCTTAGAAGTCGGGAGGTCCCGGCCAGCCTACGAGCAGTACTTC. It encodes CASSLEVGRSRPAYEQYF.

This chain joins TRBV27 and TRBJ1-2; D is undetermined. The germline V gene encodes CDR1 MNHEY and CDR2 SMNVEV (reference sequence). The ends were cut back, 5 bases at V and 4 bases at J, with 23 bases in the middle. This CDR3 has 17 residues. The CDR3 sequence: CASSATMGSYLAYGYTF. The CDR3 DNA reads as TGTGCCAGCAGTGCGACGATGGGCAGCTACTTAGCCTATGGCTACACCTTC.

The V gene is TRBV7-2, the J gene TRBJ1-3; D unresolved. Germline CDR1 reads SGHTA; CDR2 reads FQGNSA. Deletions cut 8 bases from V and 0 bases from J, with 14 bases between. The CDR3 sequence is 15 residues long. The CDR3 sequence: CASGPRRFSGNTIYF. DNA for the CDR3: TGTGCCAGCGGACCTCGACGTTTCTCTGGAAACACCATATATTTT.

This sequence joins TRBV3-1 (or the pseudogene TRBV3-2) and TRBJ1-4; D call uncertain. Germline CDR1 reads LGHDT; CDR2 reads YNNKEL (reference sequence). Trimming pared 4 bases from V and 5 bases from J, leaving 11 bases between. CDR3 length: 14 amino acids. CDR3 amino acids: CASSRGGLNEKLFF. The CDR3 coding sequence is TGTGCCAGCAGCCGGGGAGGGTTAAATGAAAAACTGTTTTTT.

The CDR3 DNA is TGTGCCAGCAGCCAAGACTCGACAGGGGCCACTGAAGCTTTCTTT. Encoded protein: CASSQDSTGATEAFF. V and J are TRBV4-2 and TRBJ1-1; TRBD1 agrees at 8 bases. The length of the CDR3 is 15 residues. V shed 0 bases and J 4 bases; nucleotides not matched to a gene: 4. Germline CDR1 and CDR2: LGHNA and YNFKEQ.

The CDR3 coding sequence is TGTGCCAGTTCTAAAACAGCGGGGTCGGGAGAGACCCAGTACTTC. Protein: CASSKTAGSGETQYF. The gene calls are TRBV2 and TRBJ2-5; 7 bases map to TRBD2. This CDR3 is 15 amino acids long. J gave up 4 bases and V 9 bases, and 14 bases lay outside the gene matches. Per germline, CDR1 SNHLY and CDR2 FYNNEI.

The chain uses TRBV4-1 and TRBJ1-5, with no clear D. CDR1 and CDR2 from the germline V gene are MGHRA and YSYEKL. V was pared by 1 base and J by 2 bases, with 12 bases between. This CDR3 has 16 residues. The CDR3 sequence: CASSQGHGSRNQPQHF. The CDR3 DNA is TGCGCCAGCAGCCAAGGGCATGGGAGTCGCAATCAGCCCCAGCATTTT.

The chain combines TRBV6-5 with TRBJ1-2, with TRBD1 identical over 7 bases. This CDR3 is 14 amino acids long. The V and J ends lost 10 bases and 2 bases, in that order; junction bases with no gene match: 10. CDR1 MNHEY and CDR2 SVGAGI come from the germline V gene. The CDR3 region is CANPIEGANYGYTF. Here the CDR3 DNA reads TGTGCCAACCCAATAGAGGGGGCCAACTATGGCTACACCTTC.

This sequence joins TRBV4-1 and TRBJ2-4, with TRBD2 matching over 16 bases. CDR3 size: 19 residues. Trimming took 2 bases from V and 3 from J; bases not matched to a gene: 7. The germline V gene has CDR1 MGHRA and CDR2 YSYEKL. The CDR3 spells CASSQLGLAGGRGKNIQYF. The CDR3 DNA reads TGCGCCAGCAGCCAACTGGGACTAGCGGGGGGGCGAGGCAAAAACATTCAGTACTTC.

This chain's CDR3 is CASSLGGGDAGELFF. CDR3 nucleotide sequence: TGTGCCAGCAGTTTGGGGGGAGGGGACGCCGGGGAGCTGTTTTTT. This sequence joins TRBV28 and TRBJ2-2, with 7 bases identical to TRBD2. The CDR3 runs 15 residues. The germline CDR1 and CDR2 sequences are MDHEN and SYDVKM. Unmatched junction bases numbered 7, after V lost 3 bases and J lost 6 bases.